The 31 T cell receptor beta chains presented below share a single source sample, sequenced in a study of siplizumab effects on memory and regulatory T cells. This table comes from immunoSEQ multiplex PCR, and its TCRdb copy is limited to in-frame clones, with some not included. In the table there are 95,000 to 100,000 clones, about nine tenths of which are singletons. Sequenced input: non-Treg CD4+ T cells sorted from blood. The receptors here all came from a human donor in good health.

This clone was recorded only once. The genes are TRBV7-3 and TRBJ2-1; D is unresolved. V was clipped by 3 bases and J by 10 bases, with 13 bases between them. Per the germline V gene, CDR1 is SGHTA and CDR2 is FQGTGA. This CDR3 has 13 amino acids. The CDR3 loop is CASSFGSNREQFF. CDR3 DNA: TGTGCCAGCAGCTTCGGCAGCAATCGGGAGCAGTTCTTC. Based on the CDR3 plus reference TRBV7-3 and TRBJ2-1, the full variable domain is GAGVSQTPSNKVTEKGKYVELRCDPISGHTALYWYRQSLGQGPEFLIYFQGTGAADDSGLPNDRFFAVRPEGSVSTLKIQRTERGDSAVYLCASSFGSNREQFFGPGTRLTVL.

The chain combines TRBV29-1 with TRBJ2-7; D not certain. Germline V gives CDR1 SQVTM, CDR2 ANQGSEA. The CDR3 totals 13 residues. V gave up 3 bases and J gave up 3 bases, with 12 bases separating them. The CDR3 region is CSVESAASYEQYF. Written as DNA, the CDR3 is TGCAGCGTTGAGTCCGCGGCTAGCTACGAGCAGTACTTC.

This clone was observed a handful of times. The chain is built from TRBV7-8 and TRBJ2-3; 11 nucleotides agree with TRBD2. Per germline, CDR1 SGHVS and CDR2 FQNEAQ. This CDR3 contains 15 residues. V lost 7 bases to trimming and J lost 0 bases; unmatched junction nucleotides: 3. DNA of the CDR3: TGTGCCAGCATCTCTAGCGGGAGGAGCACAGATACGCAGTATTTT. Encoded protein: CASISSGRSTDTQYF.

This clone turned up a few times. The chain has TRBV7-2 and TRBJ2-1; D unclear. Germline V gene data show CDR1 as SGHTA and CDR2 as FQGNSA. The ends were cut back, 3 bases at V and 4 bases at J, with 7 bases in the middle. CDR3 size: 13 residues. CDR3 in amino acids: CASSLRRYNEQFF. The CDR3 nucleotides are TGTGCCAGCAGCTTGCGTCGTTACAATGAGCAGTTCTTC.

The CDR3 loop is CASSLEAGSYGYTF. As DNA, the CDR3 is TGTGCCAGCAGCTTAGAGGCCGGGAGTTATGGCTACACCTTC. The V call is TRBV7-2, the J call TRBJ1-2, with D unclear. The CDR3 contains 14 residues. Trimming pared 1 base from V and 5 bases from J, leaving 11 bases between. CDR1 SGHTA and CDR2 FQGNSA come from the germline V gene.

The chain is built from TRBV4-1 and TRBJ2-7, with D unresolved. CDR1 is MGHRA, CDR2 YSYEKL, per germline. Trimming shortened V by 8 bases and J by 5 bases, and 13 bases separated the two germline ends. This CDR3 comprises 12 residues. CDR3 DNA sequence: TGCGCCAGCGGCCTCTCACCCGACGAGCAGTACTTC. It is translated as CASGLSPDEQYF.

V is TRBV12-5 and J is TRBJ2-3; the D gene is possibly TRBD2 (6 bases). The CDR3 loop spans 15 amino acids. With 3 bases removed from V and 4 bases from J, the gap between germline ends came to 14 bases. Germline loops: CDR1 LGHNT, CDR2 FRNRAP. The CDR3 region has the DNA TGTGCTAGTGGTTTTGGAGGGCCCAGGGCAGATACGCAGTATTTT. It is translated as CASGFGGPRADTQYF.

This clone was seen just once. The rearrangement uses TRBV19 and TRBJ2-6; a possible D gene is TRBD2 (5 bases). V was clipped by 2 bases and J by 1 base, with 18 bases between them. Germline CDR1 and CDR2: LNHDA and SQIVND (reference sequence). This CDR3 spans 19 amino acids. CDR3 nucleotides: TGTGCCAGTAGTATATCGGCAGCGGTGAGTAGGTCTGGGGCCAACGTCCTGACTTTC. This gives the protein CASSISAAVSRSGANVLTF.

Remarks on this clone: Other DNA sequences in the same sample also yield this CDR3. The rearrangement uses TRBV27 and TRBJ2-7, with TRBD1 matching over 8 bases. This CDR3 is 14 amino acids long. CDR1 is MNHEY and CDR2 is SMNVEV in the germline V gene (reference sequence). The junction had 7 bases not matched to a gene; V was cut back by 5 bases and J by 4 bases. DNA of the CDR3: TGTGCCAGCAGTCCCGGACAGGGCAGGTACGAGCAGTACTTC. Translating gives CASSPGQGRYEQYF.

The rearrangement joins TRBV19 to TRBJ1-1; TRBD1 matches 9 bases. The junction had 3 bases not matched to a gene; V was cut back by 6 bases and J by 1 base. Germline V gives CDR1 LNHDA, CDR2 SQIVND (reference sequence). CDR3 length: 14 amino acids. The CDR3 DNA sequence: TGTGCCAGTAGGACAGGGGGACAGAACACTGAAGCTTTCTTT. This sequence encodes CASRTGGQNTEAFF.

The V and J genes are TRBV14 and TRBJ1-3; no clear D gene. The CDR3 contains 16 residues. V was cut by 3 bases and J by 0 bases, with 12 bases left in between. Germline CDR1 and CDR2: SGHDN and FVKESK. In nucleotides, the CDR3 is TGTGCCAGCAGCCACCCCATAGATCTCTCTGGAAACACCATATATTTT. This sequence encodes CASSHPIDLSGNTIYF.

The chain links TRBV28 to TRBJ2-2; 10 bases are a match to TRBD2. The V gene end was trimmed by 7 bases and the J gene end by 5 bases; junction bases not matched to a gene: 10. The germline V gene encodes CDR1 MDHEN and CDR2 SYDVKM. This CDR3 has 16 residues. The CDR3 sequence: CASIRNSGRTTGELFF. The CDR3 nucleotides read TGTGCCAGCATAAGAAATAGCGGGAGGACGACCGGGGAGCTGTTTTTT.

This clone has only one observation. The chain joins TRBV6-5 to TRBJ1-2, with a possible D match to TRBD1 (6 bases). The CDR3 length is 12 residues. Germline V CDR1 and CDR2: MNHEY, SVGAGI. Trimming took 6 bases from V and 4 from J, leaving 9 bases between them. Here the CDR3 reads CASSRDTYGYTF. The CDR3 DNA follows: TGTGCCAGCAGCAGGGACACCTATGGCTACACCTTC.

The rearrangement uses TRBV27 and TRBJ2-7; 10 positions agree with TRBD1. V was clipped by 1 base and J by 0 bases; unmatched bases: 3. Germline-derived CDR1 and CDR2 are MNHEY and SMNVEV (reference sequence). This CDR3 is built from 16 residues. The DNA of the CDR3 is TGTGCCAGCAGTTTATATGGACAGGGGGTCTCCTACGAGCAGTACTTC. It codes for CASSLYGQGVSYEQYF.

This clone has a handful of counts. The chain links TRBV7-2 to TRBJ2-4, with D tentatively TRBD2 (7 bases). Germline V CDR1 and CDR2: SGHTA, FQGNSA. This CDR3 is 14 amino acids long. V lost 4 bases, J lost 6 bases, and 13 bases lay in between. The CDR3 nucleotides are TGTGCCAGCAGCTCCAGGGAGGGGGGAAACATTCAGTACTTC. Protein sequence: CASSSREGGNIQYF. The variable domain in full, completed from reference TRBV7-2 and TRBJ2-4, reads GAGVSQSPSNKVTEKGKDVELRCDPISGHTALYWYRQSLGQGLEFLIYFQGNSAPDKSGLPSDRFSAERTGGSVSTLTIQRTQQEDSAVYLCASSSREGGNIQYFGAGTRLSVL.

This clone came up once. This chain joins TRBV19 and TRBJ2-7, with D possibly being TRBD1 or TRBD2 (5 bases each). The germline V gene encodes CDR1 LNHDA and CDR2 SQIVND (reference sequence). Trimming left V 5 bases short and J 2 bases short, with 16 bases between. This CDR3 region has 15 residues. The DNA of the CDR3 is TGTGCCAGTAGTGAGGGACCCGGGGTACCCTACGAGCAGTACTTC. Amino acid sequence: CASSEGPGVPYEQYF.

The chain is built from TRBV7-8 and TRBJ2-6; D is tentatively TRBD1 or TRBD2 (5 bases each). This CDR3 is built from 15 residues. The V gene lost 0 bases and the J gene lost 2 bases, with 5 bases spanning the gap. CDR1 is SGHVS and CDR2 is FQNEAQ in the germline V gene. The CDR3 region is CASSLAGAGANVLTF. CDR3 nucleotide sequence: TGTGCCAGCAGCTTAGCGGGGGCTGGGGCCAACGTCCTGACTTTC.

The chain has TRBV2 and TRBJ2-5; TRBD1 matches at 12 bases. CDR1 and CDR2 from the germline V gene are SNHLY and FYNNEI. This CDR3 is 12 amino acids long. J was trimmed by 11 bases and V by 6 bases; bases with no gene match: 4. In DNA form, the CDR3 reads TGTGCCAGCAGGGGGACAGGGGGCCTGCAGTACTTC. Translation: CASRGTGGLQYF. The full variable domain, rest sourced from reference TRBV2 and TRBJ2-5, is EPEVTQTPSHQVTQMGQEVILRCVPISNHLYFYWYRQILGQKVEFLVSFYNNEISEKSEIFDDQFSVERPDGSNFTLKIRSTKLEDSAMYFCASRGTGGLQYFGPGTRLLVL.

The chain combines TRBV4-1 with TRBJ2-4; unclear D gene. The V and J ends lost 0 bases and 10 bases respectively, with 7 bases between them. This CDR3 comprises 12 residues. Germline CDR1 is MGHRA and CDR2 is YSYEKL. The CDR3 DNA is TGCGCCAGCAGCCAAGATGTCGGGATTCAGTACTTC. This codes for CASSQDVGIQYF.

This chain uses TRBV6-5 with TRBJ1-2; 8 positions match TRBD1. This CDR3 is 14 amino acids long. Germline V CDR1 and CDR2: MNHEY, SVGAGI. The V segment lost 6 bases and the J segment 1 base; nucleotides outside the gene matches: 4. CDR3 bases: TGTGCCAGCAGAAAGACAGGGGATAACTATGGCTACACCTTC. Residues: CASRKTGDNYGYTF.

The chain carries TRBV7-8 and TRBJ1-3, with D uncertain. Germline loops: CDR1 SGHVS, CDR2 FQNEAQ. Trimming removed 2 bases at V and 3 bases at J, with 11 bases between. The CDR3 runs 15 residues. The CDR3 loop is CASSLRPHLGNTIYF. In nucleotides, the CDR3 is TGTGCCAGCAGCTTAAGGCCCCACCTTGGAAACACCATATATTTT.

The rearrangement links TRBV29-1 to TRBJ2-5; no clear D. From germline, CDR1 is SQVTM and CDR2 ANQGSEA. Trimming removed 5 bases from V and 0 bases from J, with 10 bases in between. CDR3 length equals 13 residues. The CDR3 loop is CSVFHRNQETQYF. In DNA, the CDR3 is TGCAGCGTTTTCCATCGGAACCAAGAGACCCAGTACTTC.

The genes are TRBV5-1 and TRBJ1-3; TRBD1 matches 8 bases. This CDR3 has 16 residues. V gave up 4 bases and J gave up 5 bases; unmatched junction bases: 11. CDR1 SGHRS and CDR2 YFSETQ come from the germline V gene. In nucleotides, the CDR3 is TGCGCCAGCAGCCCCCGACAGGGGCGCTTAAGAAACACCATATATTTT. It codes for CASSPRQGRLRNTIYF.

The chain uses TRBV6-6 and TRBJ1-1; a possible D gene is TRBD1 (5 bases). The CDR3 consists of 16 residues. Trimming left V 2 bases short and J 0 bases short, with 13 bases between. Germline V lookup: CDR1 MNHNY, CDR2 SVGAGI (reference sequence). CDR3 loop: CASSYTVGGLNTEAFF. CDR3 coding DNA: TGTGCCAGCAGTTACACCGTCGGGGGTCTGAACACTGAAGCTTTCTTT.

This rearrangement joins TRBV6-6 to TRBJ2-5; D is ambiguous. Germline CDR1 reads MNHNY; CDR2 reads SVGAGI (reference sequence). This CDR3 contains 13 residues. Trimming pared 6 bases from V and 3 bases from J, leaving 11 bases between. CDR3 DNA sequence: TGTGCCAGCAGGGACCCCGGCGAAGAGACCCAGTACTTC. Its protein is CASRDPGEETQYF.

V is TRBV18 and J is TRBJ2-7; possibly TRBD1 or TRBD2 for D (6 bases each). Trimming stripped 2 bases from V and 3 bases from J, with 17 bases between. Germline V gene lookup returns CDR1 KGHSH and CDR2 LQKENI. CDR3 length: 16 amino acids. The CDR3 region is CASSPGQPQGGYEQYF. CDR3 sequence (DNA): TGTGCCAGCTCACCAGGACAGCCCCAGGGAGGCTACGAGCAGTACTTC.

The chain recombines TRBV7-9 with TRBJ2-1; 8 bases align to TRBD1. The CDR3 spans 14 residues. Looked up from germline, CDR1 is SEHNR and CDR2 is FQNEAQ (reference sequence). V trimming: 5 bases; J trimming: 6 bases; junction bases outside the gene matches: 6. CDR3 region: CASSPRGQGNEQFF. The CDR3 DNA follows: TGTGCCAGCAGCCCCAGGGGGCAGGGCAATGAGCAGTTCTTC.

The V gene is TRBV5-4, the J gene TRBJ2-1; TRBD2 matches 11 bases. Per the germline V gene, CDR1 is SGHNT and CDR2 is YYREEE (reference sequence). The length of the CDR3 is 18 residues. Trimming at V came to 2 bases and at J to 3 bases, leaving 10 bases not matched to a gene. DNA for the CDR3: TGTGCCAGCAGCTTACCTCCCGGACTAGCGGGCCGCTACAATGAGCAGTTCTTC. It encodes CASSLPPGLAGRYNEQFF. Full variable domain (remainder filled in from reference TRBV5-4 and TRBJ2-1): ETGVTQSPTHLIKTRGQQVTLRCSSQSGHNTVSWYQQALGQGPQFIFQYYREEENGRGNFPPRFSGLQFPNYSSELNVNALELDDSALYLCASSLPPGLAGRYNEQFFGPGTRLTVL.

Here the CDR3 DNA reads TGTGCCAGCAGCCCCGGGTCCCCCTGGGACGAGCAGTACTTC. Its protein product is CASSPGSPWDEQYF. V and J are TRBV7-2 and TRBJ2-7; no reliable D call. Trimming left V 5 bases short and J 5 bases short, with 16 bases between. CDR3 size: 14 residues. The germline V gene has CDR1 SGHTA and CDR2 FQGNSA.

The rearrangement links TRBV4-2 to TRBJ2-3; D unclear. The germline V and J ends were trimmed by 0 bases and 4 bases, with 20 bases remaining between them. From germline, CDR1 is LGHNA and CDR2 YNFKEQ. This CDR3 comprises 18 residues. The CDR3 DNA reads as TGTGCCAGCAGCCAAGATGACCGGACCCCTCTAGTATCAGATACGCAGTATTTT. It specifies CASSQDDRTPLVSDTQYF.

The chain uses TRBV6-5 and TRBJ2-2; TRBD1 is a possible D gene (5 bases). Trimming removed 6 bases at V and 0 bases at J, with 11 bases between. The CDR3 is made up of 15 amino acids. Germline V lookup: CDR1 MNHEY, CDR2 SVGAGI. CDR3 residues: CASSLRAANTGELFF. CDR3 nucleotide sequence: TGTGCCAGCAGCCTCAGGGCTGCGAACACCGGGGAGCTGTTTTTT.